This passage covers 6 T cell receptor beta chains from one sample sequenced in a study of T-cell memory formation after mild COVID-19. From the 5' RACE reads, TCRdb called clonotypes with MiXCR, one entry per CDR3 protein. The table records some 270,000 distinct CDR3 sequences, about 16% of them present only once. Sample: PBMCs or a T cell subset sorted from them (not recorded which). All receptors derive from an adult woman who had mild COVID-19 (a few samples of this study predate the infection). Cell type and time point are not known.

CDR3 sequence reads: CATSEYPSGKNTGELFF. The CDR3 DNA reads as TGTGCCACCAGTGAGTATCCTAGCGGGAAGAACACCGGGGAGCTGTTTTTT. The chain combines TRBV24-1 with TRBJ2-2, with 9 positions matching TRBD2. CDR1 and CDR2 from the germline V gene are KGHDR and SFDVKD. V gave up 4 bases and J gave up 1 base; unmatched junction bases: 6. This CDR3 is built from 17 residues.

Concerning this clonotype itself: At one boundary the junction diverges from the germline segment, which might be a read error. Written as DNA, the CDR3 is TGTGCCAGCAGCCCCGGACAGGGGAACGCCGGGGAGCTGTTTTTT. This codes for CASSPGQGNAGELFF. The rearrangement uses TRBV5-6 and TRBJ2-2, with TRBD1 matching 9 bases. The CDR3 is 15 amino acids. CDR1 and CDR2 (germline): SGHDT, YYEEEE.

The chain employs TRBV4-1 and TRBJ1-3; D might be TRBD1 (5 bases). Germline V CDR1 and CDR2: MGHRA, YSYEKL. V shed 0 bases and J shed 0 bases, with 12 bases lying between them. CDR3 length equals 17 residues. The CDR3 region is CASSQELRGFSGNTIYF. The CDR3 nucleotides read TGCGCCAGCAGCCAAGAATTAAGGGGTTTCTCTGGAAACACCATATATTTT.

CDR3 DNA: TGTGCCAGCAGCCCTAGAGACACAGATACGCAGTATTTT. It codes for CASSPRDTDTQYF. The gene calls are TRBV7-6 and TRBJ2-3; D is unresolved. Germline values: CDR1 SGHVS, CDR2 FNYEAQ. V lost 5 bases and J 2 bases, leaving 8 bases between the germline ends. The CDR3 loop spans 13 amino acids.

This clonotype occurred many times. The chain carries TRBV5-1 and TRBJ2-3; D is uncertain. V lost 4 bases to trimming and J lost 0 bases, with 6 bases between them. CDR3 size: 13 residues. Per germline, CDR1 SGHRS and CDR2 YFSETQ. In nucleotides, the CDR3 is TGCGCCAGCAGCAGGCTAAGCACAGATACGCAGTATTTT. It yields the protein CASSRLSTDTQYF.

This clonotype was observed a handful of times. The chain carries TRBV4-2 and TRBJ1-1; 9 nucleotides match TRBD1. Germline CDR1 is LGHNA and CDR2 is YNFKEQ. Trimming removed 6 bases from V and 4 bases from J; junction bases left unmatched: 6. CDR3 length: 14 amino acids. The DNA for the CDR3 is TGTGCCAGCAGTACGGGACAGGGTTCCACTGAAGCTTTCTTT. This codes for CASSTGQGSTEAFF.